This T cell receptor beta chain was identified during a study of blood T cells in healthy people across ages. Study outcomes and limitations: The unsorted PBMCs prevented any conclusive comparison of naive versus antigen-experienced cells.

Together with a sample-barcoded 5' primer, a J-beta primer mix was included in a second PCR lasting 7 to 11 cycles. All cDNA molecules were each tagged by a template-switch adaptor with 12 random nucleotides. TCRdb used MiXCR to reprocess the 5' RACE reads, holding one entry per CDR3 protein. The sample includes 850,000 or so distinct CDR3 sequences, less than 35% of them seen just once. Per the germline V gene, CDR1 is SGHTA and CDR2 is FQGNSA. The CDR3 extends over 14 amino acids. V lost 8 bases, J lost 10 bases, and 18 bases lay in between. This clonotype was seen repeatedly, ten times or more. Its specificity is not known.

This clonotype originated in a woman aged 80 or older in good health. The genes are TRBV7-2 and TRBJ1-6, with D hard to call. Input material: blood. The CDR3 DNA follows: TGTGCCAGCGCCCCGGGGAGCATGCCGTCACCCCTCCACTTT. Its protein product is CASAPGSMPSPLHF. The entire variable domain, with the rest obtained from reference TRBV7-2 and TRBJ1-6, is as follows: GAGVSQSPSNKVTEKGKDVELRCDPISGHTALYWYRQSLGQGLEFLIYFQGNSAPDKSGLPSDRFSAERTGGSVSTLTIQRTQQEDSAVYLCASAPGSMPSPLHFGNGTRLTVT.